The 3 T cell receptor beta chains below were found in one sample sequenced in a study of T-cell memory formation after mild COVID-19. Each CDR3 protein is one row after TCRdb ran MiXCR on the 5' RACE reads. The sample includes around 320,000 distinct CDR3 sequences, 28% seen only once; the top ten take about 14%. Input material: PBMCs or a T cell subset sorted from them (not recorded which). These receptors were taken from an adult woman who had mild COVID-19 (a few samples of this study predate the infection). Cell type and time point are not known.

J is TRBJ2-3 and V is TRBV30; D not resolved. V was pared by 0 bases and J by 3 bases, with 16 bases between. The CDR3 spans 16 residues. Per the germline V gene, CDR1 is GTSNPN and CDR2 is SVGIG (reference sequence). The CDR3 DNA is TGTGCCTGGAGTGTAGGGTCCAACCGGCGGACAGATACGCAGTATTTT. Its translation: CAWSVGSNRRTDTQYF. Drawing the rest from reference TRBV30 and TRBJ2-3, the complete variable domain is SQTIHQWPATLVQPVGSPLSLECTVEGTSNPNLYWYRQAAGRGLQLLFYSVGIGQISSEVPQNLSASRPQDRQFILSSKKLLLSDSGFYLCAWSVGSNRRTDTQYFGPGTRLTVL.

This clonotype was detected a few times. The V gene is TRBV3-1, the J gene TRBJ2-1; 11 nucleotides line up with TRBD2. With 4 bases clipped from V and 6 bases from J, the junction kept 5 bases outside the gene matches. CDR1 is LGHDT and CDR2 is YNNKEL in the germline V gene (reference sequence). The CDR3 runs 15 residues. The CDR3 is CASSLLAGGVNEQFF. Here the CDR3 DNA reads TGTGCCAGCAGCCTCCTAGCGGGGGGCGTCAATGAGCAGTTCTTC.

The rearrangement links TRBV27 to TRBJ2-7, with D possibly matching TRBD1 (6 bases). V lost 2 bases to trimming and J lost 5 bases, with 13 bases between them. CDR3 length equals 14 residues. The germline gives CDR1 MNHEY, CDR2 SMNVEV (reference sequence). Here the CDR3 reads CASSLRGGRDEQYF. The CDR3 DNA sequence: TGTGCCAGCAGTTTAAGAGGGGGACGCGACGAGCAGTACTTC.